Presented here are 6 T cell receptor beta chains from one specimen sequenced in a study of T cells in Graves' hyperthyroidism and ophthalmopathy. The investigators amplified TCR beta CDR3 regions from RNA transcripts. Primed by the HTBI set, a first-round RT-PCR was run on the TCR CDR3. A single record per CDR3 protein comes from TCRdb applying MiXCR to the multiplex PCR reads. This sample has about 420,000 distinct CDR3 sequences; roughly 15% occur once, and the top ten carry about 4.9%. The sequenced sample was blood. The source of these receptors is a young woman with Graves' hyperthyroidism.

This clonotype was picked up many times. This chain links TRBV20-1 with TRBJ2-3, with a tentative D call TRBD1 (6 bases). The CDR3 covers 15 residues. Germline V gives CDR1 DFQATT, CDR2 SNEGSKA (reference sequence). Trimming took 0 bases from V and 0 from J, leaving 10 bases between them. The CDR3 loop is CSARDVGQSTDTQYF. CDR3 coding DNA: TGCAGTGCTAGAGACGTCGGACAGAGCACAGATACGCAGTATTTT.

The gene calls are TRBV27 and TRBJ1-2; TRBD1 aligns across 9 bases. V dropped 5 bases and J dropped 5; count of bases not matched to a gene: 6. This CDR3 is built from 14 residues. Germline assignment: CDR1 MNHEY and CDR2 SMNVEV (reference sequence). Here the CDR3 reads CASSRDRESYGYTF. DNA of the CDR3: TGTGCCAGCAGTCGGGACAGGGAGTCTTATGGCTACACCTTC.

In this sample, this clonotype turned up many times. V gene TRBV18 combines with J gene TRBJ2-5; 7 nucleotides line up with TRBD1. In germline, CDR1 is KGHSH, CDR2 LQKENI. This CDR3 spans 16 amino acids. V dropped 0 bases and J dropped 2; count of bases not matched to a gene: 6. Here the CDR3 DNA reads TGTGCCAGCTCACCACCGCGACAGGGAATACAAGAGACCCAGTACTTC. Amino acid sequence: CASSPPRQGIQETQYF.

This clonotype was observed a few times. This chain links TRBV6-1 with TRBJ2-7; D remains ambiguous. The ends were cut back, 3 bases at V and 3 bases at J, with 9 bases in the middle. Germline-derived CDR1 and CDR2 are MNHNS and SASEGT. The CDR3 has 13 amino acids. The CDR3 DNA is TGTGCCAGCAGTGAGGCCCAGGACTACGAGCAGTACTTC. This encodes CASSEAQDYEQYF.

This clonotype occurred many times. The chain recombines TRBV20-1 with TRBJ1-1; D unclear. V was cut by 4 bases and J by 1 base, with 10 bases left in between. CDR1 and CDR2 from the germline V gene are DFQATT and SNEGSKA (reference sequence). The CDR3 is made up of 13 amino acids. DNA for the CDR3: TGCAGTGCTACCTCGGGCGCGAACACTGAAGCTTTCTTT. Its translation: CSATSGANTEAFF.

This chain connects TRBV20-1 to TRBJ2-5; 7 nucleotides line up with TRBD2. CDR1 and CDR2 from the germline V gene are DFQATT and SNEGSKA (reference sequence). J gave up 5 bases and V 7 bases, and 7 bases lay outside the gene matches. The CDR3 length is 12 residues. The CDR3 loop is CSVSAGVETQYF. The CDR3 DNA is TGCAGTGTCTCGGCGGGAGTGGAGACCCAGTACTTC.